This is a list of T cell receptor beta chains from one sample in a study of blood T cell repertoires in COVID-19. Some clones are missing from TCRdb's copy, which holds only in-frame ones; the method was immunoSEQ multiplex PCR. The sample lists tens of thousands of clones, about 82% occurring once. Source material: peripheral blood. These receptors were obtained from a woman aged 55-69 years with acute or convalescent COVID-19. CDR3s include the opening cysteine and the closing phenylalanine or tryptophan. The D gene is left open where the match is weak. Not all rows give a size; the values are once, few, many and, for expanded clones, a class.

V gene: TRBV6-6
CDR3 length: 14
J gene: TRBJ1-5
clone size: -
D gene: TRBD1
CDR3 protein: CASSYGRGLQPQHF
CDR3 DNA: TGTGCCAGCAGTTATGGCAGGGGGCTTCAGCCCCAGCATTTT

V gene: TRBV5-1
CDR3 length: 14
J gene: TRBJ2-7
clone size: -
D gene: -
CDR3 protein: CASSFDYPLREQYF
CDR3 DNA: TGCGCCAGCAGCTTTGACTACCCCCTCCGCGAGCAGTACTTC

V gene: TRBV2
CDR3 length: 14
J gene: TRBJ1-5
clone size: -
D gene: -
CDR3 protein: CASSRGATYQPQHF
CDR3 DNA: TGTGCCAGCAGTCGCGGGGCTACTTATCAGCCCCAGCATTTT

V gene: TRBV5-1
CDR3 length: 15
J gene: TRBJ1-1
clone size: once
D gene: -
CDR3 protein: CASSSNGGTNTEAFF
CDR3 DNA: TGCGCCAGCAGCTCGAACGGCGGGACCAACACTGAAGCTTTCTTT

V gene: TRBV30
CDR3 length: 13
J gene: TRBJ1-5
clone size: -
D gene: TRBD1
CDR3 protein: CAWSEDRGSPQHF
CDR3 DNA: TGTGCCTGGAGTGAGGACAGGGGGTCCCCCCAGCATTTT

V gene: TRBV12-3/TRBV12-4
CDR3 length: 13
J gene: TRBJ1-2
clone size: -
D gene: -
CDR3 protein: CASSRGTGYGYTF
CDR3 DNA: TGTGCCAGCAGCAGAGGCACAGGCTATGGCTACACCTTC

V gene: TRBV27
CDR3 length: 16
J gene: TRBJ2-6
clone size: -
D gene: -
CDR3 protein: CASSHLRVAGANVLTF
CDR3 DNA: TGTGCCAGCAGCCACCTCAGGGTCGCTGGGGCCAACGTCCTGACTTTC

V gene: TRBV29-1
CDR3 length: 13
J gene: TRBJ1-2
clone size: -
D gene: -
CDR3 protein: CSAGQRANYGYTF
CDR3 DNA: TGCAGCGCAGGACAGAGAGCTAACTATGGCTACACCTTC

V gene: TRBV19
CDR3 length: 12
J gene: TRBJ1-3
clone size: -
D gene: -
CDR3 protein: CASSPQRNTIYF
CDR3 DNA: TGTGCCAGTAGTCCCCAGAGAAACACCATATATTTT

V gene: TRBV4-1
CDR3 length: 14
J gene: TRBJ1-2
clone size: -
D gene: -
CDR3 protein: CASSQVHPGYGYTF
CDR3 DNA: TGCGCCAGCAGCCAAGTTCACCCGGGGTATGGCTACACCTTC

V gene: TRBV6-5
CDR3 length: 12
J gene: TRBJ2-7
clone size: -
D gene: -
CDR3 protein: CASSHEDYEQYF
CDR3 DNA: TGTGCCAGCAGTCACGAGGACTACGAGCAGTACTTC

V gene: TRBV28
CDR3 length: 15
J gene: TRBJ2-7
clone size: -
D gene: -
CDR3 protein: CASGKDTRYSYEQYF
CDR3 DNA: TGTGCCAGCGGGAAGGACACGAGGTACTCCTACGAGCAGTACTTC

V gene: TRBV13
CDR3 length: 16
J gene: TRBJ1-1
clone size: -
D gene: -
CDR3 protein: CASSSLPGRMNTEAFF
CDR3 DNA: TGTGCCAGCAGCAGCCTCCCGGGTCGCATGAACACTGAAGCTTTCTTT

V gene: TRBV7-3
CDR3 length: 15
J gene: TRBJ1-1
clone size: -
D gene: -
CDR3 protein: CASSFYVPRDTEAFF
CDR3 DNA: TGTGCCAGCAGCTTTTACGTCCCCCGGGACACTGAAGCTTTCTTT

V gene: TRBV5-1
CDR3 length: 14
J gene: TRBJ2-1
clone size: -
D gene: -
CDR3 protein: CASSLVRGTNEQFF
CDR3 DNA: TGCGCCAGCAGCTTGGTGAGAGGTACCAATGAGCAGTTCTTC

V gene: TRBV19
CDR3 length: 15
J gene: TRBJ2-1
clone size: -
D gene: TRBD2
CDR3 protein: CASSISASGSNEQFF
CDR3 DNA: TGTGCCAGTAGTATATCGGCTAGCGGGAGTAATGAGCAGTTCTTC

V gene: TRBV5-1
CDR3 length: 15
J gene: TRBJ2-2
clone size: -
D gene: TRBD1
CDR3 protein: CASSPRQGNTGELFF
CDR3 DNA: TGCGCCAGCAGCCCAAGACAGGGCAACACCGGGGAGCTGTTTTTT

V gene: TRBV5-1
CDR3 length: 15
J gene: TRBJ1-1
clone size: -
D gene: -
CDR3 protein: CASSLDPDITYEAFF
CDR3 DNA: TGCGCCAGCAGCTTGGACCCGGACATTACTTATGAAGCTTTCTTT

V gene: TRBV19
CDR3 length: 14
J gene: TRBJ1-6
clone size: few
D gene: TRBD1
CDR3 protein: CATRRQQGASPLHF
CDR3 DNA: TGTGCCACCAGGCGGCAACAGGGGGCCTCACCCCTCCACTTT

V gene: TRBV7-9
CDR3 length: 17
J gene: TRBJ1-1
clone size: -
D gene: TRBD1
CDR3 protein: CASSLARLGTGGTEAFF
CDR3 DNA: TGTGCCAGCAGCTTAGCTCGCCTAGGGACAGGCGGGACTGAAGCTTTCTTT

V gene: TRBV27
CDR3 length: 15
J gene: TRBJ1-6
clone size: -
D gene: TRBD1
CDR3 protein: CASSSDRAANSPLHF
CDR3 DNA: TGTGCCAGCAGCTCGGACAGGGCGGCTAATTCACCCCTCCACTTT

V gene: TRBV9
CDR3 length: 14
J gene: TRBJ1-2
clone size: -
D gene: -
CDR3 protein: CASSGGLRADGYTF
CDR3 DNA: TGTGCCAGCAGCGGGGGACTTCGGGCGGATGGCTACACCTTC

V gene: TRBV6-1
CDR3 length: 14
J gene: TRBJ1-1
clone size: -
D gene: -
CDR3 protein: CASSERREVTEAFF
CDR3 DNA: TGTGCCAGCAGTGAGAGGCGGGAGGTCACTGAAGCTTTCTTT

V gene: TRBV4-1
CDR3 length: 15
J gene: TRBJ1-1
clone size: -
D gene: -
CDR3 protein: CASSQVGGSGTEAFF
CDR3 DNA: TGCGCCAGCAGCCAAGTCGGGGGGTCCGGCACTGAAGCTTTCTTT

V gene: TRBV19
CDR3 length: 16
J gene: TRBJ1-6
clone size: -
D gene: TRBD1
CDR3 protein: CASSITGQLKNSPLHF
CDR3 DNA: TGTGCCAGTAGTATAACGGGACAGCTGAAAAATTCACCCCTCCACTTT

V gene: TRBV4-2
CDR3 length: 14
J gene: TRBJ1-4
clone size: -
D gene: TRBD1
CDR3 protein: CASSPGTGNEKLFF
CDR3 DNA: TGTGCCAGCAGCCCCGGGACAGGGAATGAAAAACTGTTTTTT

V gene: TRBV6-5
CDR3 length: 14
J gene: TRBJ1-4
clone size: -
D gene: -
CDR3 protein: CASSLQETNEKLFF
CDR3 DNA: TGTGCCAGCAGTTTACAGGAAACTAATGAAAAACTGTTTTTT

V gene: TRBV18
CDR3 length: 15
J gene: TRBJ1-2
clone size: -
D gene: -
CDR3 protein: CASSPPSGAEYGYTF
CDR3 DNA: TGTGCCAGCTCACCACCGAGCGGGGCCGAATATGGCTACACCTTC

V gene: TRBV7-2
CDR3 length: 18
J gene: TRBJ1-1
clone size: -
D gene: TRBD1
CDR3 protein: CASSKLRDRGRLNTEAFF
CDR3 DNA: TGTGCCAGCAGCAAACTCCGGGACAGGGGTCGGCTGAACACTGAAGCTTTCTTT

V gene: TRBV3-1/TRBV3-2
CDR3 length: 17
J gene: TRBJ2-5
clone size: few
D gene: -
CDR3 protein: CASSQDPGQPDQETQYF
CDR3 DNA: TGTGCCAGCAGCCAAGATCCCGGACAGCCAGACCAAGAGACCCAGTACTTC

V gene: TRBV18
CDR3 length: 12
J gene: TRBJ2-7
clone size: -
D gene: -
CDR3 protein: CASSQLGYEQYF
CDR3 DNA: TGTGCCAGCTCACAACTAGGCTACGAGCAGTACTTC

V gene: TRBV20-1
CDR3 length: 11
J gene: TRBJ1-1
clone size: -
D gene: TRBD1
CDR3 protein: CRITGDTEAFF
CDR3 DNA: TGCAGGATTACAGGGGACACTGAAGCTTTCTTT

V gene: TRBV19
CDR3 length: 15
J gene: TRBJ1-6
clone size: -
D gene: -
CDR3 protein: CASSISNRKNSPLHF
CDR3 DNA: TGTGCCAGTAGTATCTCCAACAGAAAAAATTCACCCCTCCACTTT

V gene: TRBV6-4
CDR3 length: 16
J gene: TRBJ2-1
clone size: -
D gene: TRBD2
CDR3 protein: CASSLNFMSGGGEQFF
CDR3 DNA: TGTGCCAGCAGTTTGAATTTTATGAGCGGGGGGGGTGAGCAGTTCTTC

V gene: TRBV7-3
CDR3 length: 13
J gene: TRBJ1-2
clone size: -
D gene: -
CDR3 protein: CASSKHDGDGYTF
CDR3 DNA: TGTGCCAGCAGCAAACACGACGGGGATGGCTACACCTTC

V gene: TRBV18
CDR3 length: 15
J gene: TRBJ1-2
clone size: -
D gene: TRBD1
CDR3 protein: CASSPSVQGDYGYTF
CDR3 DNA: TGTGCCAGCTCACCAAGCGTTCAGGGGGACTATGGCTACACCTTC

V gene: TRBV28
CDR3 length: 16
J gene: TRBJ2-2
clone size: -
D gene: TRBD2
CDR3 protein: CASSHGGTSGSGGLFF
CDR3 DNA: TGTGCCAGCAGTCACGGAGGGACTAGCGGGAGTGGTGGGCTGTTTTTT

V gene: TRBV5-1
CDR3 length: 15
J gene: TRBJ2-4
clone size: -
D gene: TRBD2
CDR3 protein: CASSERTSGENIQYF
CDR3 DNA: TGCGCCAGCAGCGAAAGGACTAGCGGGGAAAACATTCAGTACTTC

V gene: TRBV11-3
CDR3 length: 19
J gene: TRBJ1-6
clone size: few
D gene: TRBD1
CDR3 protein: CASSLDRGQGGFYNSPLHF
CDR3 DNA: TGTGCCAGCAGCTTAGATCGCGGACAGGGAGGTTTTTATAATTCACCCCTCCACTTT

V gene: TRBV1
CDR3 length: 17
J gene: TRBJ2-5
clone size: once
D gene: -
CDR3 protein: CTSSPPGEAGRQETQYF
CDR3 DNA: TGCACCAGCAGCCCCCCGGGGGAGGCAGGACGACAAGAGACCCAGTACTTC

V gene: TRBV5-1
CDR3 length: 13
J gene: TRBJ1-2
clone size: -
D gene: TRBD1
CDR3 protein: CASRGGQGNGYTF
CDR3 DNA: TGCGCCAGCAGGGGTGGACAGGGAAATGGCTACACCTTC

V gene: TRBV5-1
CDR3 length: 14
J gene: TRBJ2-5
clone size: -
D gene: -
CDR3 protein: CASSHRVDSETQYF
CDR3 DNA: TGCGCCAGCAGCCACAGGGTTGATTCGGAGACCCAGTACTTC

V gene: TRBV5-1
CDR3 length: 18
J gene: TRBJ2-1
clone size: -
D gene: TRBD2
CDR3 protein: CASSFFLEAGDSYNEQFF
CDR3 DNA: TGCGCCAGCAGCTTTTTTTTAGAAGCGGGGGATTCCTACAATGAGCAGTTCTTC

V gene: TRBV10-3
CDR3 length: 14
J gene: TRBJ1-4
clone size: -
D gene: -
CDR3 protein: CAISESAANEKLFF
CDR3 DNA: TGTGCCATCAGTGAGTCGGCGGCTAATGAAAAACTGTTTTTT

V gene: TRBV29-1
CDR3 length: 14
J gene: TRBJ1-2
clone size: -
D gene: TRBD1
CDR3 protein: CSVPRTGPSYGYTF
CDR3 DNA: TGCAGCGTGCCCCGGACAGGGCCCTCCTATGGCTACACCTTC

V gene: TRBV28
CDR3 length: 15
J gene: TRBJ1-1
clone size: -
D gene: TRBD1
CDR3 protein: CASSPTGQGRTEAFF
CDR3 DNA: TGTGCCAGCAGTCCAACCGGACAGGGTCGCACTGAAGCTTTCTTT

V gene: TRBV5-1
CDR3 length: 14
J gene: TRBJ2-7
clone size: -
D gene: TRBD2
CDR3 protein: CASGSGRAAYEQYF
CDR3 DNA: TGCGCCAGCGGAAGCGGGAGGGCGGCCTACGAGCAGTACTTC

V gene: TRBV4-2
CDR3 length: 16
J gene: TRBJ1-1
clone size: -
D gene: -
CDR3 protein: CASSQELNWGRTEAFF
CDR3 DNA: TGTGCCAGCAGCCAAGAATTAAACTGGGGGCGGACTGAAGCTTTCTTT

V gene: TRBV19
CDR3 length: 16
J gene: TRBJ1-5
clone size: -
D gene: -
CDR3 protein: CASSRVRGHLNQPQHF
CDR3 DNA: TGTGCCAGCTCCAGAGTGAGAGGACATCTGAATCAGCCCCAGCATTTT

V gene: TRBV5-1
CDR3 length: 16
J gene: TRBJ2-1
clone size: -
D gene: TRBD2
CDR3 protein: CASSLAENKVYNEQFF
CDR3 DNA: TGCGCCAGCAGCCTAGCGGAGAACAAGGTCTACAATGAGCAGTTCTTC

V gene: TRBV6-5
CDR3 length: 14
J gene: TRBJ1-2
clone size: -
D gene: -
CDR3 protein: CASMRTGNSYGYTF
CDR3 DNA: TGTGCCAGCATGAGAACAGGGAACTCTTATGGCTACACCTTC

V gene: TRBV28
CDR3 length: 15
J gene: TRBJ1-1
clone size: -
D gene: TRBD1
CDR3 protein: CASSEPGTGGTEAFF
CDR3 DNA: TGTGCCAGCAGCGAACCCGGGACAGGGGGCACTGAAGCTTTCTTT

V gene: TRBV18
CDR3 length: 15
J gene: TRBJ2-7
clone size: -
D gene: -
CDR3 protein: CASSPPGDTVSEQYF
CDR3 DNA: TGTGCCAGCTCACCACCGGGGGACACTGTAAGTGAGCAGTACTTC

V gene: TRBV5-1
CDR3 length: 16
J gene: TRBJ1-4
clone size: -
D gene: TRBD1
CDR3 protein: CASSLLQGVMNEKLFF
CDR3 DNA: TGCGCCAGCAGCTTGTTACAGGGGGTGATGAATGAAAAACTGTTTTTT

V gene: TRBV3-1/TRBV3-2
CDR3 length: 14
J gene: TRBJ2-7
clone size: -
D gene: TRBD2
CDR3 protein: CASSGTSGGYEQYF
CDR3 DNA: TGTGCCAGCAGCGGGACTAGCGGGGGCTACGAGCAGTACTTC

V gene: TRBV7-7
CDR3 length: 15
J gene: TRBJ2-2
clone size: -
D gene: TRBD1
CDR3 protein: CASSKDREDTGELFF
CDR3 DNA: TGTGCTAGCAGCAAAGACAGGGAAGACACCGGGGAGCTGTTTTTT

V gene: TRBV4-2
CDR3 length: 18
J gene: TRBJ2-7
clone size: -
D gene: TRBD2
CDR3 protein: CASSDKGASGSSIHEQYF
CDR3 DNA: TGTGCCAGCAGCGACAAAGGGGCTAGCGGGAGTTCGATCCACGAGCAGTACTTC

V gene: TRBV9
CDR3 length: 15
J gene: TRBJ1-5
clone size: -
D gene: -
CDR3 protein: CASSARGFNNQPQHF
CDR3 DNA: TGTGCCAGCAGCGCTCGCGGGTTTAACAATCAGCCCCAGCATTTT

V gene: TRBV5-1
CDR3 length: 14
J gene: TRBJ2-1
clone size: -
D gene: -
CDR3 protein: CASSAGSLVDEQFF
CDR3 DNA: TGCGCCAGCAGCGCGGGATCATTAGTAGATGAGCAGTTCTTC

V gene: TRBV5-1
CDR3 length: 15
J gene: TRBJ2-1
clone size: -
D gene: -
CDR3 protein: CASSLAGEYYNEQFF
CDR3 DNA: TGCGCCAGCAGCTTGGCAGGCGAGTACTACAATGAGCAGTTCTTC